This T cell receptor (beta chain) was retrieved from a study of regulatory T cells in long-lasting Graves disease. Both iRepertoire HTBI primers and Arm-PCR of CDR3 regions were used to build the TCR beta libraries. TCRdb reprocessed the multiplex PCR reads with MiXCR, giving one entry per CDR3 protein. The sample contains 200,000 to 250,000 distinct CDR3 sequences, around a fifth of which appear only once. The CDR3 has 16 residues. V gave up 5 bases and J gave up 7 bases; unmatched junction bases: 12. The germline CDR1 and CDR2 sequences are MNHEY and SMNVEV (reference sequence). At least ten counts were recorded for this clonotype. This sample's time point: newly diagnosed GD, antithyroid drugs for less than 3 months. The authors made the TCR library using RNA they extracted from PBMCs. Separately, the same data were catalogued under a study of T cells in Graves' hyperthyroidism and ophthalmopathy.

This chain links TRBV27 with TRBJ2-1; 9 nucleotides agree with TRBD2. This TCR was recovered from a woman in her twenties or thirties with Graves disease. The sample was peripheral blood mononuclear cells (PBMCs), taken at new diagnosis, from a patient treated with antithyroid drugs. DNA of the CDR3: TGTGCCAGCAGTCCCCCGGGTAGCGGGAGAGGAAATGAGCAGTTCTTC. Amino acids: CASSPPGSGRGNEQFF.